The source of this T cell receptor (beta chain) is a study of blood T cells in healthy people across ages. Findings of the study overall: Roughly linear age-related decline in beta diversity appeared, significant by age 40. PBMCs were not sorted, which prevented a conclusive comparison of naive versus antigen-experienced cells.

For this clonotype: The antigen remains unidentified.

No fewer than 6 million PBMCs went into each sample. The second PCR ran 7 to 11 cycles with a sample-barcoded 5' primer and J-beta primers. All cDNA molecules were each tagged by a template-switch adaptor with 12 random nucleotides. TCRdb ran MiXCR on the 5' RACE reads and lists one entry per CDR3 protein. Of 800,000 or so distinct CDR3 sequences listed, more than 35% are singletons. The CDR3 loop spans 15 amino acids. Germline V gene lookup returns CDR1 SGHDT and CDR2 YYEEEE. The ends were cut back, 4 bases at V and 0 bases at J, with 11 bases in the middle. The source is a man older than 75 in good health. Sequencing used blood. The chain carries TRBV5-6 and TRBJ1-5, with D unclear. The CDR3 sequence: CASSPGPYSNQPQHF. CDR3 nucleotide sequence: TGTGCCAGCAGCCCGGGTCCTTATAGCAATCAGCCCCAGCATTTT.